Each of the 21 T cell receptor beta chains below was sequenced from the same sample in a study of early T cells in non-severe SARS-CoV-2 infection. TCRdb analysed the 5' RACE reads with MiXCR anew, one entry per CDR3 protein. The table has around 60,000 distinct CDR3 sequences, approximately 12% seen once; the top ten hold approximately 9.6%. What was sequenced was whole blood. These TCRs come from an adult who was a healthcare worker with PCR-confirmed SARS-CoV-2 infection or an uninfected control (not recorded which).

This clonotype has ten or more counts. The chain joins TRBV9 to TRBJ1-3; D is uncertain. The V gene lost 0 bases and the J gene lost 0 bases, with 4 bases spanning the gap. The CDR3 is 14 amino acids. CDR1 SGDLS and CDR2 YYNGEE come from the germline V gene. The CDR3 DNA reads TGTGCCAGCAGCGTAGGGCACTCTGGAAACACCATATATTTT. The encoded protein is CASSVGHSGNTIYF.

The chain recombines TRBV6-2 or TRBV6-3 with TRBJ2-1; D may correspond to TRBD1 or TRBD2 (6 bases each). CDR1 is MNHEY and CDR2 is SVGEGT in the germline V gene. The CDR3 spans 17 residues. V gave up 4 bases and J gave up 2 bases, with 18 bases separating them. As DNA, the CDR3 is TGTGCCAGCAGTTCAGTAGGGGGGAGGCCAGCCTACAATGAGCAGTTCTTC. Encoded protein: CASSSVGGRPAYNEQFF.

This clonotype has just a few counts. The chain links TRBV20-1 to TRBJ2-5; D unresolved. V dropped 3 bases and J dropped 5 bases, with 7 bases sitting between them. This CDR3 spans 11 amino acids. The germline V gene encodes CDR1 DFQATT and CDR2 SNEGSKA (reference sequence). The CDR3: CSASWPETQYF. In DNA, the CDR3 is TGCAGTGCTAGCTGGCCGGAGACCCAGTACTTC.

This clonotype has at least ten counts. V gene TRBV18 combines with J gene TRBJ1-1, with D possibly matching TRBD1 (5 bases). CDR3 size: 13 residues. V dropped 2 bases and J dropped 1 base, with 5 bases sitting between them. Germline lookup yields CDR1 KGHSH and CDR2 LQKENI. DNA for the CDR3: TGTGCCAGCTCACCAGGACAGAACACTGAAGCTTTCTTT. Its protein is CASSPGQNTEAFF.

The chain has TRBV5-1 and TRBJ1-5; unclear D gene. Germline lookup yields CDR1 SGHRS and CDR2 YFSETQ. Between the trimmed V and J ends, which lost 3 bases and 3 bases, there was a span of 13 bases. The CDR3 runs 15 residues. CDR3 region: CASSSTGGYNQPQHF. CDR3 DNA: TGCGCCAGCAGCTCTACGGGCGGATACAATCAGCCCCAGCATTTT.

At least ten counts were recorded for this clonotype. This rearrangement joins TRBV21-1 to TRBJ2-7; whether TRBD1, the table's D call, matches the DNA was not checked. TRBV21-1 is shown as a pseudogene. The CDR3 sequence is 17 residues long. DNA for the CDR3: TGTGCCAGCAGCAAAGAAGGGGTTCCCGGGACAGGGAACGAGCAGTACTTC. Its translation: CASSKEGVPGTGNEQYF.

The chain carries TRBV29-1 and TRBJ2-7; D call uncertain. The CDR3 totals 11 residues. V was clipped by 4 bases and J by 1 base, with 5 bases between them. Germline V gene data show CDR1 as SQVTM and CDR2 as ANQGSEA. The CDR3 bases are TGCAGCGTTGTCAGGTCCTACGAGCAGTACTTC. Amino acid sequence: CSVVRSYEQYF.

The chain's CDR3 is CASSNYYEQYF. In DNA, the CDR3 is TGTGCCAGCAGTAATTACTACGAGCAGTACTTC. The chain has TRBV25-1 and TRBJ2-7; D uncertain. The CDR3 sequence is 11 residues long. CDR1 and CDR2 from the germline V gene are MGHDK and SYGVNS. V lost 5 bases and J lost 3, with 5 bases in between.

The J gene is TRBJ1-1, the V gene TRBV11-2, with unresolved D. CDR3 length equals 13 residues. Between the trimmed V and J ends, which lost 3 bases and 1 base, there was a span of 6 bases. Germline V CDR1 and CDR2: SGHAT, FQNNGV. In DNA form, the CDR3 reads TGTGCCAGCAGCTTCGTCGAGAACACTGAAGCTTTCTTT. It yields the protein CASSFVENTEAFF.

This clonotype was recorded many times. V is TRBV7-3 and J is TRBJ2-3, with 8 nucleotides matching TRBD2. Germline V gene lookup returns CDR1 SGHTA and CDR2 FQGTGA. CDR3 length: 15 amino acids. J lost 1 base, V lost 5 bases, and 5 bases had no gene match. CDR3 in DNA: TGTGCCAGCAGCCTGACTAGCGTTCGCACAGATACGCAGTATTTT. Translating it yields CASSLTSVRTDTQYF.

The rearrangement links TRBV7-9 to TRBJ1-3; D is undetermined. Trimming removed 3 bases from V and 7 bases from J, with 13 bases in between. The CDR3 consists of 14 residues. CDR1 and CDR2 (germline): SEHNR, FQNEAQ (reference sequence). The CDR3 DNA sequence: TGTGCCAGCAGCTTGATGGGCCTAGGGAACACCATATATTTT. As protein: CASSLMGLGNTIYF.

CDR3 nucleotides: TGCGCCAGCAGCCAAGCATCCGGGACTGCCTACAATGAGCAGTTCTTC. This encodes CASSQASGTAYNEQFF. V usage is TRBV4-3 and J usage is TRBJ2-1, with D perhaps matching TRBD2 (6 bases). V was trimmed by 1 base and J by 2 bases, leaving 12 bases between them. Germline V gene sequence: CDR1 LGHNA, CDR2 YSLEER. The CDR3 has 16 amino acids.

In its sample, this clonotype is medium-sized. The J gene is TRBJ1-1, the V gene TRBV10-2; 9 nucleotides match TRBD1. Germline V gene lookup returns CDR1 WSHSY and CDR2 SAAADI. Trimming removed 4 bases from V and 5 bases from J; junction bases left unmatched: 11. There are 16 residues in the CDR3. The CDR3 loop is CASSGIIQGARTEAFF. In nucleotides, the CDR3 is TGCGCCAGCAGTGGCATAATACAGGGGGCGAGGACTGAAGCTTTCTTT.

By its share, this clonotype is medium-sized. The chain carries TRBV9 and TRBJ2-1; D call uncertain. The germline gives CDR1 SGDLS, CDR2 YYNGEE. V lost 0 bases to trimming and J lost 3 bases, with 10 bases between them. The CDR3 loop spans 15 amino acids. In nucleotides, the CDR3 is TGTGCCAGCAGCGTAGGTCCGCAAAACTACAATGAGCAGTTCTTC. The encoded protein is CASSVGPQNYNEQFF. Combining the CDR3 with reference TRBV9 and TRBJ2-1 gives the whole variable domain DSGVTQTPKHLITATGQRVTLRCSPRSGDLSVYWYQQSLDQGLQFLIQYYNGEERAKGNILERFSAQQFPDLHSELNLSSLELGDSALYFCASSVGPQNYNEQFFGPGTRLTVL.

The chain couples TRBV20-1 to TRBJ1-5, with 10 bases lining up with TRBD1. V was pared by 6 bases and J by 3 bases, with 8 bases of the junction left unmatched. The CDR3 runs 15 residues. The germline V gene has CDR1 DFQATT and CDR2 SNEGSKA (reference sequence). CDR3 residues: CSAYRQGAPNQPQHF. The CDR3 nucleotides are TGCAGTGCCTATCGACAGGGGGCTCCCAATCAGCCCCAGCATTTT.

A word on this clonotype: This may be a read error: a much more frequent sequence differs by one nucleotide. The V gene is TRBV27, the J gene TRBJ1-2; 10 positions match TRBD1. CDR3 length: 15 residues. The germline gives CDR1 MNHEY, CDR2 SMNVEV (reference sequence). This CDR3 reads CTSGPIDRGQDGYTF. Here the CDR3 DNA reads TGTACCAGCGGCCCCATAGACAGGGGGCAAGATGGCTACACCTTC.

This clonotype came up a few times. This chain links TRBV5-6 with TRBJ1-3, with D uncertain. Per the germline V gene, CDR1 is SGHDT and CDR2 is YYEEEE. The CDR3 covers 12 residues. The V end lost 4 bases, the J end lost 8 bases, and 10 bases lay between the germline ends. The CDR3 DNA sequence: TGTGCCAGCAGCCACGGATTGGACACCATATATTTT. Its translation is CASSHGLDTIYF.

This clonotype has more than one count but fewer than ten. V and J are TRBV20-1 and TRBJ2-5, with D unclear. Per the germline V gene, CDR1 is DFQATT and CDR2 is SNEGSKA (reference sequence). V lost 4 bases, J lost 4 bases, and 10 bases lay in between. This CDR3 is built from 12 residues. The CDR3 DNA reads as TGCAGTGCTATGATGACGGGAGAGACCCAGTACTTC. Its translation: CSAMMTGETQYF.

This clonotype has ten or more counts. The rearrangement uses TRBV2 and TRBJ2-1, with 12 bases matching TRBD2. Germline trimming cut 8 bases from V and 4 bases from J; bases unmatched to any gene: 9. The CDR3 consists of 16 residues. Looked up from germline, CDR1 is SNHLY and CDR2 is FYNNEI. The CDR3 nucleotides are TGTGCCAGCCCAGAGACTAGCGGGAGACGGTACAATGAGCAGTTCTTC. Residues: CASPETSGRRYNEQFF.

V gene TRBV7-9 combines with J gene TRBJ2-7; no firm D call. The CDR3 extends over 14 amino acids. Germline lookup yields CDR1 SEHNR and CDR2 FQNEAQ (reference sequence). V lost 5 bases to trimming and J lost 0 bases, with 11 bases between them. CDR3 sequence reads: CASSPTNPSYEQYF. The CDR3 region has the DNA TGTGCCAGCAGCCCGACCAACCCCTCCTACGAGCAGTACTTC.

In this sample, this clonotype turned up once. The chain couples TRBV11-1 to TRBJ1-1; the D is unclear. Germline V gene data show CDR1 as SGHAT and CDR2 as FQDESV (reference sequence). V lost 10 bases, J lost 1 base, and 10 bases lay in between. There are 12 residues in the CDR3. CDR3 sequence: CATRHRNTEAFF. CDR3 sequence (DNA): TGTGCCACCAGACATAGGAACACTGAAGCTTTCTTT.